The sequence of this T cell receptor (beta chain) was determined in a study of cytomegalovirus exposure and HLA in healthy donors. The CDR3 covers 16 residues. V dropped 4 bases and J dropped 3 bases, with 18 bases sitting between them. Germline-derived CDR1 and CDR2 are LGHNA and YSLEER. Notes on the study in general: Trimming of TCR beta V- and J-genes showed a link, identified in a later analysis, to a missense DCLRE1C variant. According to a later analysis, donors in an Asian-associated ancestry cluster reportedly had fewer N-insertions than the approximately 670-donor mean.

The PCR had 60 Vbeta and 13 Jbeta primers. Sequencing used immunoSEQ multiplex PCR; TCRdb keeps in-frame clones, though not all of them. The sample includes around 150,000 clones, around 79% of them seen just once. This clone was picked up a small number of times. The antigen remains undetermined. Sequencing was carried out using PBMCs. The TCR was taken from a middle-aged woman in good health and CMV-seropositive. J is TRBJ1-1 and V is TRBV4-3, with no clear D. Here the CDR3 reads CASSRRSGLADTEAFF. The CDR3 nucleotides are TGCGCCAGCAGCCGTCGGTCGGGATTAGCGGACACTGAAGCTTTCTTT.